These 29 T cell receptor beta chains were sequenced from one sample in a study of beta chain features in type 1 diabetes. All of the isolated RNA was reverse transcribed, so expressed TCRB transcripts were sequenced. Clones were read by immunoSEQ multiplex PCR, and TCRdb kept only the in-frame ones, dropping some. Of 970,000 or so clones listed, roughly 15% were seen once; the top ten hold around 0.02%. Sequencing input: naive CD4+ T cells from blood. The receptors were gathered from a woman aged 18-30 years in good health.

The chain employs TRBV15 and TRBJ2-1; weak D call: TRBD2 (5 bases). The germline gives CDR1 LNHNV, CDR2 YYDKDF (reference sequence). The CDR3 consists of 12 residues. V was pared by 5 bases and J by 6 bases, with 8 bases between. CDR3 in amino acids: CATSPSFNEQFF. The CDR3, as DNA: TGTGCCACCAGCCCTAGCTTCAATGAGCAGTTCTTC.

This clone was found a few times. The V call is TRBV9, the J call TRBJ2-2; D possibly corresponds to TRBD1 (5 bases). The CDR3 has 15 amino acids. Germline V CDR1 and CDR2: SGDLS, YYNGEE. V dropped 0 bases and J dropped 4 bases, with 10 bases sitting between them. The CDR3, as DNA: TGTGCCAGCAGCGTAGGCCAGGGTGGCACCGGGGAGCTGTTTTTT. Protein product: CASSVGQGGTGELFF.

The genes are TRBV27 and TRBJ1-5, with D uncertain. Germline-derived CDR1 and CDR2 are MNHEY and SMNVEV (reference sequence). The CDR3 totals 14 residues. Between the trimmed V and J ends, which lost 6 bases and 0 bases, there was a span of 9 bases. This chain's CDR3 is CASRKSHSNQPQHF. The DNA of the CDR3 is TGTGCCAGCAGGAAATCGCATAGCAATCAGCCCCAGCATTTT.

The chain has TRBV5-1 and TRBJ2-4; the match to TRBD2 covers 11 bases. Germline V lookup: CDR1 SGHRS, CDR2 YFSETQ. V shed 4 bases, J shed 11 bases, and the junction held 8 bases outside the gene matches. The CDR3 is made up of 14 amino acids. CDR3 in amino acids: CASSRTSGSGLQYF. For the CDR3, the DNA is TGCGCCAGCAGCAGAACTAGCGGGAGCGGTCTTCAGTACTTC.

The rearrangement uses TRBV4-2 and TRBJ2-5; 8 bases align to TRBD2. The CDR3 is 15 residues long. The V gene end was trimmed by 1 base and the J gene end by 4 bases; junction bases not matched to a gene: 5. The germline V gene has CDR1 LGHNA and CDR2 YNFKEQ. The CDR3 reads CASSQAPSGSETQYF. The CDR3 region has the DNA TGTGCCAGCAGCCAAGCACCTAGCGGGTCAGAGACCCAGTACTTC.

A few counts support this clone. This chain connects TRBV7-9 to TRBJ1-1; no firm D call. The CDR3 covers 16 residues. V was pared by 3 bases and J by 4 bases, with 18 bases between. Germline assignment: CDR1 SEHNR and CDR2 FQNEAQ (reference sequence). CDR3 DNA: TGTGCCAGCAGCTTTTGGGTGGGAGCCGAGGGCACTGAAGCTTTCTTT. This encodes CASSFWVGAEGTEAFF.

This clone showed up just a few times. This rearrangement joins TRBV7-9 to TRBJ1-2; no definite D call. The CDR3 totals 13 residues. Germline V CDR1 and CDR2: SEHNR, FQNEAQ (reference sequence). The V end was cut by 5 bases, the J end by 2 bases, with 9 bases between. This CDR3 reads CASSPWGNYGYTF. For the CDR3, the DNA is TGTGCCAGCAGCCCTTGGGGAAACTATGGCTACACCTTC.

V usage is TRBV7-2 and J usage is TRBJ2-2; 9 bases map to TRBD1. Germline V gives CDR1 SGHTA, CDR2 FQGNSA. The CDR3 covers 15 residues. The J segment lost 6 bases and the V segment lost 3 bases, leaving 5 bases of the junction unmatched. The CDR3 nucleotides read TGTGCCAGCAGCTTGGGGACAGGGTTCGCCGGGGAGCTGTTTTTT. The encoded protein is CASSLGTGFAGELFF. The variable domain in full, completed from reference TRBV7-2 and TRBJ2-2, reads GAGVSQSPSNKVTEKGKDVELRCDPISGHTALYWYRQSLGQGLEFLIYFQGNSAPDKSGLPSDRFSAERTGGSVSTLTIQRTQQEDSAVYLCASSLGTGFAGELFFGEGSRLTVL.

The sample holds a few counts of this clone. This sequence joins TRBV6-5 and TRBJ2-3, with 10 positions matching TRBD2. Germline CDR1 is MNHEY and CDR2 is SVGAGI. The CDR3 has 15 residues. V lost 5 bases to trimming and J lost 2 bases; unmatched junction nucleotides: 4. In DNA, the CDR3 is TGTGCCAGCAGTGCACTAGCGGGACACACAGATACGCAGTATTTT. It translates to CASSALAGHTDTQYF.

This chain links TRBV23-1 with TRBJ2-3; D gene uncertain. TRBV23-1 is assigned to the ORF class and has an uncertain function. This CDR3 is built from 14 residues. V lost 4 bases to trimming and J lost 4 bases, with 12 bases between them. The DNA for the CDR3 is TGCGCCAGCAGTCGTGAGATACCTGCAGATACGCAGTATTTT. Amino acid sequence: CASSREIPADTQYF.

J is TRBJ2-1 and V is TRBV4-1, with 11 nucleotides matching TRBD2. J was trimmed by 8 bases and V by 1 base; bases with no gene match: 4. The CDR3 runs 15 residues. Germline V gene sequence: CDR1 MGHRA, CDR2 YSYEKL. CDR3 nucleotide sequence: TGCGCCAGCAGCCAAGCACCGGGACTAGCGGATGAGCAGTTCTTC. Translation: CASSQAPGLADEQFF.

The chain recombines TRBV5-4 with TRBJ1-1, with 7 positions matching TRBD1. The length of the CDR3 is 15 residues. J lost 2 bases, V lost 4 bases, and 8 bases had no gene match. Germline loops: CDR1 SGHNT, CDR2 YYREEE (reference sequence). CDR3 sequence: CASSAPRDSNTEAFF. CDR3 coding DNA: TGTGCCAGCAGCGCCCCTCGGGACAGTAACACTGAAGCTTTCTTT.

V and J are TRBV7-2 and TRBJ2-7; D may be TRBD1 (6 bases). Germline CDR1 reads SGHTA; CDR2 reads FQGNSA. The CDR3 runs to 15 residues. Trimming removed 3 bases at V and 1 base at J, with 13 bases between. CDR3 protein: CASSFTGLGSYEQYF. The CDR3 nucleotides read TGTGCCAGCAGCTTTACAGGGTTAGGTTCCTACGAGCAGTACTTC.

This clone occurred a few times. This chain uses TRBV7-9 with TRBJ1-1; no firm D call. V dropped 8 bases and J dropped 0 bases, with 7 bases sitting between them. CDR3 size: 12 residues. Germline V lookup: CDR1 SEHNR, CDR2 FQNEAQ (reference sequence). This CDR3 is CASGRVNTEAFF. The DNA of the CDR3 is TGTGCCAGCGGAAGGGTGAACACTGAAGCTTTCTTT.

Concerning this clone itself: One end of the junction is discordant with germline, which a read error may explain. The rearrangement links TRBV4-2 to TRBJ2-2; possibly TRBD1 or TRBD2 for D (5 bases each). This CDR3 contains 18 residues. Looked up from germline, CDR1 is LGHNA and CDR2 is YNFKEQ. The CDR3 region is CASSGQGSGVKGTWELFF. The CDR3 DNA reads TGTGCCAGCAGCGGACAAGGGTCCGGGGTGAAAGGCACCTGGGAGCTGTTTTTT.

This clone was observed a handful of times. J is TRBJ1-4 and V is TRBV4-2; possible D gene TRBD1, 6 bases. V shed 4 bases and J shed 3 bases, with 9 bases lying between them. From germline, CDR1 is LGHNA and CDR2 YNFKEQ. The CDR3 runs to 14 residues. CDR3 sequence reads: CASSPDRPNEKLFF. The CDR3 DNA reads TGTGCCAGCAGCCCAGACAGGCCTAATGAAAAACTGTTTTTT.

The chain uses TRBV18 and TRBJ1-2; D remains ambiguous. The CDR3 covers 14 residues. Germline loops: CDR1 KGHSH, CDR2 LQKENI. The V end lost 2 bases, the J end lost 5 bases, and 12 bases lay between the germline ends. This CDR3 is CASSPEPAGYGYTF. In DNA form, the CDR3 reads TGTGCCAGCTCACCAGAGCCAGCCGGATATGGCTACACCTTC. Using reference TRBV18 and TRBJ1-2 for the parts outside the CDR3, the full variable domain is NAGVMQNPRHLVRRRGQEARLRCSPMKGHSHVYWYRQLPEEGLKFMVYLQKENIIDESGMPKERFSAEFPKEGPSILRIQQVVRGDSAAYFCASSPEPAGYGYTFGSGTRLTVV.

This clone has more than one count but fewer than ten. The rearrangement links TRBV6-1 to TRBJ2-3; perhaps TRBD1 as D (7 bases). This CDR3 is built from 16 residues. Germline V gives CDR1 MNHNS, CDR2 SASEGT. The V gene lost 0 bases and the J gene lost 4 bases, with 14 bases spanning the gap. The CDR3 DNA follows: TGTGCCAGCAGTGAAGCGCGGGGACAGTTCCCAGATACGCAGTATTTT. Protein product: CASSEARGQFPDTQYF.

The genes are TRBV4-3 and TRBJ2-3; D gene ambiguous. This CDR3 contains 14 residues. The germline V and J ends were trimmed by 2 bases and 4 bases, with 10 bases remaining between them. Germline CDR1 LGHNA, CDR2 YSLEER. The CDR3 coding sequence is TGCGCCAGCAGCCAATCCGTGATAGCAGATACGCAGTATTTT. Its translation: CASSQSVIADTQYF.

The chain recombines TRBV12-2 with TRBJ2-2; no check of the table's D call, TRBD1, against the DNA was made. TRBV12-2 is a recognized pseudogene. The CDR3 is made up of 18 amino acids. In DNA, the CDR3 is TGTGCAAGTCGCGCCCATGACAGGGCGTTTGGGCGCACCGGGGAGCTGTTTTTT. It translates to CASRAHDRAFGRTGELFF.

The chain employs TRBV10-1 and TRBJ2-2; D call uncertain. CDR1 is WNHNN, CDR2 SYGVQD, per germline (reference sequence). V lost 2 bases and J 4 bases, leaving 5 bases between the germline ends. The CDR3 loop spans 13 amino acids. DNA for the CDR3: TGCGCCAGCAGTGAGGAGGCCACCGGGGAGCTGTTTTTT. This encodes CASSEEATGELFF.

The chain carries TRBV18 and TRBJ2-1, with D perhaps matching TRBD1 (5 bases). The germline gives CDR1 KGHSH, CDR2 LQKENI. This CDR3 is built from 15 residues. The germline V and J ends were trimmed by 6 bases and 0 bases, with 12 bases remaining between them. The CDR3 coding sequence is TGTGCCAGCTCGCCAGGGTCCGACTCCTACAATGAGCAGTTCTTC. Translation: CASSPGSDSYNEQFF.

This clone was seen a few times. CDR3 nucleotides: TGTGCCAGCAGTCAGGAGACAGGGTCGGGGGAGACCCAGTACTTC. This sequence encodes CASSQETGSGETQYF. The chain is built from TRBV13 and TRBJ2-5; 7 bases agree with TRBD1. The V gene's germline CDR1 is PRHDT and CDR2 FYEKMQ (reference sequence). The length of the CDR3 is 15 residues. The J segment lost 5 bases and the V segment lost 6 bases, leaving 12 bases of the junction unmatched.

V and J are TRBV4-3 and TRBJ2-5; 11 bases line up with TRBD2. The J call may be incorrect, as the DNA end agrees better with TRBJ2-7. This CDR3 has 16 amino acids. Per the germline V gene, CDR1 is LGHNA and CDR2 is YSLEER. CDR3 residues: CASSQAPLAGGNEQYF. DNA of the CDR3: TGCGCCAGCAGCCAGGCCCCCCTAGCGGGAGGCAACGAGCAGTACTTC.

This clone has a handful of counts. The chain has TRBV7-6 and TRBJ2-1; a possible D gene is TRBD2 (6 bases). V was cut by 4 bases and J by 14 bases, with 15 bases left in between. Germline values: CDR1 SGHVS, CDR2 FNYEAQ. The CDR3 consists of 12 residues. The CDR3: CASSSYSSVKFF. CDR3 nucleotide sequence: TGTGCCAGCAGCTCCTATTCTAGCGTCAAGTTCTTC.

The gene calls are TRBV7-9 and TRBJ2-1, with D possibly TRBD2 on 6 matching bases. Looked up from germline, CDR1 is SEHNR and CDR2 is FQNEAQ (reference sequence). The V gene lost 2 bases and the J gene lost 10 bases, with 12 bases spanning the gap. This CDR3 is 13 amino acids long. As DNA, the CDR3 is TGTGCCAGCAGCTTATTAGGTGGGGGGGAGCAGTTCTTC. Translation gives CASSLLGGGEQFF.

In this sample, this clone turned up many times. The chain combines TRBV7-9 with TRBJ1-3; unclear D gene. There are 15 residues in the CDR3. V lost 0 bases and J 4 bases, leaving 10 bases between the germline ends. CDR1 is SEHNR, CDR2 FQNEAQ, per germline (reference sequence). CDR3 amino acids: CASSLALGPGNTIYF. CDR3 DNA sequence: TGTGCCAGCAGCTTAGCGCTTGGACCAGGAAACACCATATATTTT.

This clone has a handful of counts. This rearrangement joins TRBV6-6 to TRBJ2-7; TRBD2 might be the D (5 bases). Germline lookup yields CDR1 MNHNY and CDR2 SVGAGI (reference sequence). The CDR3 contains 13 residues. V lost 7 bases, J lost 5 bases, and 15 bases lay in between. CDR3 nucleotides: TGTGCCAGCAAATGGGAGCTCAACGACGAGCAGTACTTC. Its protein is CASKWELNDEQYF.

This clone was seen only a few times. The chain uses TRBV29-1 and TRBJ1-2, with D possibly matching TRBD1 (5 bases). Germline V gives CDR1 SQVTM, CDR2 ANQGSEA. The V end lost 7 bases, the J end lost 1 base, and 16 bases lay between the germline ends. The CDR3 has 14 residues. CDR3 sequence: CSAARGESNYGYTF. CDR3 in DNA: TGCAGCGCCGCGCGGGGGGAAAGTAACTATGGCTACACCTTC.